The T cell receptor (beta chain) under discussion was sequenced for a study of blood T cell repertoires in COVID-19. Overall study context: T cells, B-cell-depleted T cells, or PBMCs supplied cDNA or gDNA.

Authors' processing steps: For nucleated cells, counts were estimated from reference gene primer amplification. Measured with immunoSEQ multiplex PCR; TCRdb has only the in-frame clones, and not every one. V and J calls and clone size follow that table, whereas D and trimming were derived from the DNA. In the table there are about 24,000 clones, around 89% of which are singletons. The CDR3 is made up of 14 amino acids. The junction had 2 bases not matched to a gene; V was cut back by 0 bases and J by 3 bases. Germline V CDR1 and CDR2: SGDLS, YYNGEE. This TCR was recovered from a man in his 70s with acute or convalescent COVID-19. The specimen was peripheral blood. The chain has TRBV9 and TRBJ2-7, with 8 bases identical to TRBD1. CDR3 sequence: CASSVGQGNYEQYF. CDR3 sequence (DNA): TGTGCCAGCAGCGTAGGACAGGGGAACTACGAGCAGTACTTC.